The following is a TCR beta chain sequence with its context. Its antigen is unknown. The authors sorted CD4+ naive, central memory, regulatory and stem cell-like memory cells via CD45RO/CCR7/CD25/CD127/CD95/CD27. Germline CDR1 SGDLS, CDR2 YYNGEE. Trimming shortened V by 1 base and J by 7 bases, and 9 bases separated the two germline ends. The CDR3 consists of 14 residues. Of the isolated RNA, all was reverse transcribed, and so the sequenced material was expressed TCRB transcripts. Data came from immunoSEQ multiplex PCR; TCRdb stores just in-frame clones and leaves some out. The sample consists of around 160,000 clones, nearly 50% of them appearing once. The record originates from a study of beta chain features in type 1 diabetes. Study overall: Age, gender and cell yields were similar between patients and healthy donors.

Study-level findings and limits: Among type 1 diabetes patients, VDJ junctions had fewer insertions and more deletions. In comparison with healthy donors, patients had naive, central memory and Treg TCRB repertoires that appeared more similar.

The chain recombines TRBV9 with TRBJ1-6; D gene uncertain. Sequenced material: Tregs from blood. The sequence came from a young man in good health. The CDR3 is CASSVWRGNSPLHF. CDR3 in DNA: TGTGCCAGCAGCGTATGGCGGGGAAATTCACCCCTCCACTTT.